The subject of this entry is one T cell receptor beta chain. Its antigen remains unidentified. CDR3 size: 12 residues. Germline trimming cut 7 bases from V and 11 bases from J; bases unmatched to any gene: 6. Per germline, CDR1 LNHDA and CDR2 SQIVND (reference sequence). The sample belongs to a study of T cell responses to AZD1222 COVID-19 vaccine. Profiled with immunoSEQ multiplex PCR; TCRdb holds only in-frame clones, not every one. The sample yields about 110,000 clones, approximately 90% seen once. Findings and caveats of the study: Nearly half of the spike-specific TCRs reportedly recognize variant regions that carry no mutations. Seropositive AZD1222 recipients at baseline numbered only five or six. Repertoire sampling occurred only after the peak T cell response. Donors were mostly white British, more females; clonal diversity possibly underestimated.

V and J are TRBV19 and TRBJ1-1; 11 bases align to TRBD1. This clonotype originated in an adult in good health. Sample: peripheral blood, taken on day 0 of MenACWY control vaccination. CDR3 in DNA: TGTGCCAGTACGGACAGGGGGCTGCGGGCTTTCTTT. It is translated as CASTDRGLRAFF.